This T cell receptor beta chain came from a study of CD8+ T cells in alopecia areata. Germline lookup yields CDR1 SGHRS and CDR2 YFSETQ. V dropped 3 bases and J dropped 4; count of bases not matched to a gene: 4. This CDR3 is built from 13 residues. Documented treatment: oral pan-JAK inhibitor, 5-10 mg twice daily. The investigators collected lesional scalp punch biopsies and peripheral blood from alopecia areata patients. The sequencing template was cDNA reverse transcribed from extracted RNA. Produced via immunoSEQ multiplex PCR; TCRdb's table is partial and in-frame only. The repertoire includes 180,000 or so clones, roughly half of them detected once, and around a tenth sits in the top ten. General study results and limits: On tofacitinib, scalp clonality and expanded CD8+ clones among top 100 fell significantly.

In this sample, this clone turned up a few times. Its target is unknown. The input for sequencing was CD8+ T cells sorted from blood, taken around week 52, from a patient treated with tofacitinib. The chain couples TRBV5-1 to TRBJ2-7; TRBD1 matches at 7 bases. This TCR was sampled from a human donor with alopecia areata. Here the CDR3 reads CASSSTGVYEQYF. The DNA for the CDR3 is TGCGCCAGCAGCTCCACAGGGGTTTACGAGCAGTACTTC.